Below, 21 T cell receptor beta chains from the same sample are listed, as sequenced in a study of regulatory T cells in long-lasting Graves disease. Time point indicated: newly diagnosed GD, antithyroid drugs for less than 3 months. The authors made the TCR library using RNA they extracted from PBMCs. Sequencing libraries for TCR beta were prepared with iRepertoire HTBI primers and Arm-PCR of CDR3 regions. One entry per CDR3 protein results from TCRdb running MiXCR on the multiplex PCR reads. The sample carries 350,000 to 450,000 distinct CDR3 sequences, 12% recorded once. These data also featured in a second study, about T cells in Graves' hyperthyroidism and ophthalmopathy.

This specimen consisted of peripheral blood mononuclear cells (PBMCs), obtained at new diagnosis, from a patient treated with antithyroid drugs. The receptors stem from a woman aged 18-30 years with Graves disease.

At least ten counts were recorded for this clonotype. The chain couples TRBV29-1 to TRBJ2-2; 7 bases line up with TRBD1. Germline V gene sequence: CDR1 SQVTM, CDR2 ANQGSEA. V dropped 8 bases and J dropped 5; count of bases not matched to a gene: 11. The CDR3 covers 14 residues. The CDR3 sequence: CSIQRGQLTGELFF. The DNA for the CDR3 is TGCAGCATTCAACGGGGACAGCTGACCGGGGAGCTGTTTTTT.

This clonotype was seen ten or more times. This chain connects TRBV20-1 to TRBJ2-1, with TRBD2 identical over 12 bases. CDR3 length: 16 amino acids. CDR1 is DFQATT and CDR2 is SNEGSKA in the germline V gene (reference sequence). With V trimmed by 6 bases and J by 7 bases, 13 bases remained unmatched. For the CDR3, the DNA is TGCAGTGCCCGATCCTTACAGACTAGCGGGGGTAATGAGCAGTTCTTC. This gives the protein CSARSLQTSGGNEQFF.

This clonotype was detected ten times or more. The chain uses TRBV24-1 and TRBJ1-5; 8 positions agree with TRBD1. The CDR3 runs to 16 residues. V was clipped by 4 bases and J by 5 bases; unmatched bases: 9. In germline, CDR1 is KGHDR, CDR2 SFDVKD. Here the CDR3 DNA reads TGTGCCACCAGTGACTCAGGCAGGGGGCTGTATCAGCCCCAGCATTTT. Encoded protein: CATSDSGRGLYQPQHF.

Ten or more counts support this clonotype. The chain recombines TRBV6-1 with TRBJ2-3; TRBD1 agrees at 9 bases. This CDR3 is built from 16 residues. Germline CDR1 MNHNS, CDR2 SASEGT. The V segment lost 0 bases and the J segment 2 bases; nucleotides outside the gene matches: 3. The CDR3 loop reads CASSEAGTGITDTQYF. CDR3 nucleotide sequence: TGTGCCAGCAGTGAAGCGGGGACAGGGATCACAGATACGCAGTATTTT.

This clonotype was recorded many times. The chain joins TRBV7-8 to TRBJ2-1; 11 positions agree with TRBD2. Looked up from germline, CDR1 is SGHVS and CDR2 is FQNEAQ. V trimming: 2 bases; J trimming: 5 bases; junction bases outside the gene matches: 8. CDR3 size: 17 residues. DNA for the CDR3: TGTGCCAGCAGCTTATTTTATAGCGGGGGGGACCACAATGAGCAGTTCTTC. It codes for CASSLFYSGGDHNEQFF.

This clonotype was seen only a few times. J is TRBJ1-5 and V is TRBV12-5; perhaps TRBD1 as D (5 bases). V was trimmed by 2 bases and J by 3 bases, leaving 26 bases between them. CDR1 and CDR2 (germline): LGHNT, FRNRAP. CDR3 length equals 20 residues. The CDR3 sequence is CASGLQGYSRPGQANQPQHF. The CDR3 DNA sequence: TGTGCTAGTGGTTTGCAGGGTTATAGCAGGCCGGGCCAGGCCAATCAGCCCCAGCATTTT.

V gene TRBV9 combines with J gene TRBJ1-2; no clear D. Per the germline V gene, CDR1 is SGDLS and CDR2 is YYNGEE. V gave up 0 bases and J gave up 7 bases, with 16 bases separating them. The CDR3 is 15 amino acids. This CDR3 is CASSVDMGGLGGYTF. In DNA, the CDR3 is TGTGCCAGCAGCGTAGACATGGGAGGGTTAGGTGGCTACACCTTC. Supplemented by reference TRBV9 and TRBJ1-2, the full variable domain reads DSGVTQTPKHLITATGQRVTLRCSPRSGDLSVYWYQQSLDQGLQFLIQYYNGEERAKGNILERFSAQQFPDLHSELNLSSLELGDSALYFCASSVDMGGLGGYTFGSGTRLTVV.

This clonotype was seen ten or more times. Written as DNA, the CDR3 is TGTGCCATCAGTGAAACAAGTTATAGCAATCAGCCCCAGCATTTT. The encoded protein is CAISETSYSNQPQHF. The chain carries TRBV10-3 and TRBJ1-5; D remains unclear. The CDR3 has 15 amino acids. Germline V gives CDR1 ENHRY, CDR2 SYGVKD. The germline V and J ends were trimmed by 3 bases and 0 bases, with 9 bases remaining between them.

In its sample, this clonotype was seen many times. This chain joins TRBV4-3 and TRBJ2-1; D is perhaps TRBD2 (5 bases). V lost 0 bases to trimming and J lost 7 bases, with 13 bases between them. Germline CDR1 and CDR2: LGHNA and YSLEER. The CDR3 is made up of 15 amino acids. The CDR3 DNA is TGCGCCAGCAGCCAAGATGAGCGGTACCCAAATGAGCAGTTCTTC. Translated, it gives CASSQDERYPNEQFF.

This clonotype came up many times. The chain has TRBV6-5 and TRBJ1-1; D may be TRBD1 (6 bases). V gave up 6 bases and J gave up 1 base, with 24 bases separating them. The germline CDR1 and CDR2 sequences are MNHEY and SVGAGI. This CDR3 comprises 18 residues. Here the CDR3 reads CASRYRSGARGSNTEAFF. The CDR3 bases are TGTGCCAGCAGATACCGCTCCGGTGCCAGGGGTTCGAACACTGAAGCTTTCTTT.

This clonotype was found many times. V and J are TRBV24-1 and TRBJ1-5; D possibly corresponds to TRBD1 (5 bases). The CDR3 covers 13 residues. V shed 9 bases and J shed 2 bases, with 10 bases lying between them. Germline V gives CDR1 KGHDR, CDR2 SFDVKD. CDR3 sequence: CATAEGGNQPQHF. The CDR3 bases are TGTGCCACCGCTGAAGGGGGCAATCAGCCCCAGCATTTT.

This clonotype showed up many times. CDR3 sequence (DNA): TGTGCCAGCAGTTTATTGGGGACAGGGGGCAATGAGCAGTTCTTC. It yields the protein CASSLLGTGGNEQFF. The rearrangement links TRBV27 to TRBJ2-1, with 11 bases aligning to TRBD1. Germline V lookup: CDR1 MNHEY, CDR2 SMNVEV (reference sequence). The CDR3 runs 15 residues. The V and J ends lost 1 base and 6 bases, in that order; junction bases with no gene match: 2.

V gene TRBV4-1 combines with J gene TRBJ2-6; D unresolved. Germline loops: CDR1 MGHRA, CDR2 YSYEKL. The CDR3 has 14 residues. The V gene lost 1 base and the J gene lost 2 bases, with 3 bases spanning the gap. The DNA for the CDR3 is TGCGCCAGCAGCCAAGGGACTGGGGCCAACGTCCTGACTTTC. Residues: CASSQGTGANVLTF.

This clonotype was counted at least ten times. The chain has TRBV4-2 and TRBJ2-7; 7 bases are shared with TRBD2. V lost 4 bases, J lost 3 bases, and 12 bases stayed unmatched. From germline, CDR1 is LGHNA and CDR2 YNFKEQ. There are 16 residues in the CDR3. As DNA, the CDR3 is TGTGCCAGCAGCCCGGGCGGGGGAGGTCTGGGCTACGAGCAGTACTTC. Encoded protein: CASSPGGGGLGYEQYF.

There are many counts of this clonotype. The chain uses TRBV29-1 and TRBJ2-5; D may be TRBD1 or TRBD2 (6 bases each). With 3 bases removed from V and 4 bases from J, the gap between germline ends came to 12 bases. In germline, CDR1 is SQVTM, CDR2 ANQGSEA. This CDR3 has 13 residues. The CDR3, as DNA: TGCAGCGTTGATAAGGGGGGAGCAGAGACCCAGTACTTC. Its protein product is CSVDKGGAETQYF.

This clonotype was observed a few times. At one boundary the junction diverges from the germline segment, which might be a read error. The chain is built from TRBV20-1 and TRBJ2-4; 11 bases fit TRBD2. The DNA end is more similar to TRBJ2-5, so the J call may be wrong. This CDR3 spans 19 amino acids. The germline CDR1 and CDR2 sequences are DFQATT and SNEGSKA (reference sequence). DNA for the CDR3: TGCAGTGCCAGAGAGGTCTCGGGGCTAGCGGGGGGCCCGGACCAGACCCAGTACTTC. As protein: CSAREVSGLAGGPDQTQYF.

The chain employs TRBV10-3 and TRBJ2-1; D gene uncertain. The germline CDR1 and CDR2 sequences are ENHRY and SYGVKD. The CDR3 covers 11 residues. V was shortened by 3 bases and J by 5 bases, with 2 bases between the two germline ends. The CDR3 DNA reads as TGTGCCATCAGTGAAGACAATGAGCAGTTCTTC. Translation gives CAISEDNEQFF.

This clonotype was picked up many times. V and J are TRBV28 and TRBJ1-2; D gene ambiguous. Germline loops: CDR1 MDHEN, CDR2 SYDVKM. This CDR3 spans 15 amino acids. V lost 2 bases, J lost 4 bases, and 14 bases lay in between. CDR3 DNA: TGTGCCAGCAGTTTAGGAGTCACGGAAGGCTATGGCTACACCTTC. Encoded protein: CASSLGVTEGYGYTF.

For this clonotype: A read error may account for a junction end that differs from germline. The rearrangement uses TRBV28 and TRBJ2-4; TRBD2 matches at 7 bases. Germline values: CDR1 MDHEN, CDR2 SYDVKM. This CDR3 contains 15 residues. The CDR3: CASSSQGGAEVRRYF. The CDR3 DNA follows: TGCGCCAGCAGTTCTCAGGGAGGGGCAGAAGTGAGGCGGTACTTC.

This clonotype was seen many times. The chain couples TRBV6-2 or TRBV6-3 to TRBJ2-1; 12 positions match TRBD1. CDR3 length: 15 amino acids. Germline CDR1 and CDR2: MNHEY and SVGEGT. The V segment lost 2 bases and the J segment 7 bases; nucleotides outside the gene matches: 3. The CDR3 loop is CASSYRDRGPNEQFF. The CDR3 DNA follows: TGTGCCAGCAGTTACCGGGACAGGGGGCCGAATGAGCAGTTCTTC.

Ten or more counts support this clonotype. The chain has TRBV7-6 and TRBJ1-5, with TRBD1 identical over 9 bases. V lost 1 base to trimming and J lost 16 bases; unmatched junction nucleotides: 11. The CDR3 contains 14 residues. Germline assignment: CDR1 SGHVS and CDR2 FNYEAQ. The CDR3 region has the DNA TGTGCCAGCAGCTTAGGGACAGGGGAGGGTAGGCTTCATTTT. Amino acid sequence: CASSLGTGEGRLHF. Full variable domain (remainder filled in from reference TRBV7-6 and TRBJ1-5): GAGVSQSPRYKVTKRGQDVALRCDPISGHVSLYWYRQALGQGPEFLTYFNYEAQQDKSGLPNDRFSAERPEGSISTLTIQRTEQRDSAMYRCASSLGTGEGRLHFGDGTRLSIL.